This TCR beta chain originates from a study of T cells expressing NK-cell markers. Study-level information: With respect to HCMV, most of the eight sequenced donors were seropositive, and one was seronegative.

Germline assignment: CDR1 MGHRA and CDR2 YSYEKL. CDR3 length: 14 residues. On this clonotype itself: The target antigen is unknown.

Study-wide results and caveats: It is unclear if expanded NKG2C-expressing clones target HCMV antigens.

TCRdb reprocessed the 5' RACE reads and stores each CDR3 protein as one record, lacking DNA. The sample's table shows 130,000 to 150,000 distinct CDR3 sequences. Sequenced sample: blood T cells: a sorted CD56 or NKG2C T cell subset, CD4+ or CD8+ T cells, or bulk PBMC T cells (not recorded which). This receptor was taken from a man younger than 35 in good health. The chain carries TRBV4-1 and TRBJ1-2; the TRBD1 assignment by TCRdb is unverifiable without DNA. CDR3 protein: CASSRGGEDYGYTF.